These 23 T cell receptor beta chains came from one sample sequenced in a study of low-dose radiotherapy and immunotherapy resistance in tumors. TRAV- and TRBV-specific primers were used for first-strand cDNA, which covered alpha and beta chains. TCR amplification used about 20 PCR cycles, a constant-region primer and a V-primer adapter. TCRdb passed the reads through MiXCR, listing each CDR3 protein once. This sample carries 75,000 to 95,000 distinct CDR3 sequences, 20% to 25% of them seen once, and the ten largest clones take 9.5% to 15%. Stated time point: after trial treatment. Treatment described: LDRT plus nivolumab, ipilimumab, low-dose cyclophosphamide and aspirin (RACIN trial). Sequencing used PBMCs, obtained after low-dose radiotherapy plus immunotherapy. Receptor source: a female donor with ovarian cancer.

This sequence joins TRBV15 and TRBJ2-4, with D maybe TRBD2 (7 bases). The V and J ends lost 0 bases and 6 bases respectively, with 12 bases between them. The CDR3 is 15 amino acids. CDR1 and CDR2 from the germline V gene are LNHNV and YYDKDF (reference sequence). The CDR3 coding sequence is TGTGCCACCAGCAGAGATTGGGGGGGGCCAAACATTCAGTACTTC. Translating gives CATSRDWGGPNIQYF.

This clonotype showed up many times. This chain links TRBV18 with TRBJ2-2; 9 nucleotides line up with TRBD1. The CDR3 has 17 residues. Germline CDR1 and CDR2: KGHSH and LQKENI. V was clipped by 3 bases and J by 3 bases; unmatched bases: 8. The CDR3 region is CASSPFGRTGDTGELFF. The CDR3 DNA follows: TGTGCCAGCTCACCCTTCGGCCGGACAGGGGACACCGGGGAGCTGTTTTTT.

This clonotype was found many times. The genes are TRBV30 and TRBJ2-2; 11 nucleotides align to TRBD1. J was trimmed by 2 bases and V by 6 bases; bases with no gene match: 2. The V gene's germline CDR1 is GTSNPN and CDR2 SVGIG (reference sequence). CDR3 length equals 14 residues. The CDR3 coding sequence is TGTGCCTGTAGGACAGGGGGCAACACCGGGGAGCTGTTTTTT. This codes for CACRTGGNTGELFF.

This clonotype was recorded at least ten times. CDR3 amino acids: CATSDFLPGELFF. DNA of the CDR3: TGTGCCACCAGTGATTTCCTCCCCGGGGAGCTGTTTTTT. V is TRBV24-1 and J is TRBJ2-2, with D unclear. The V end lost 1 base, the J end lost 6 bases, and 5 bases lay between the germline ends. Germline V lookup: CDR1 KGHDR, CDR2 SFDVKD. This CDR3 contains 13 residues.

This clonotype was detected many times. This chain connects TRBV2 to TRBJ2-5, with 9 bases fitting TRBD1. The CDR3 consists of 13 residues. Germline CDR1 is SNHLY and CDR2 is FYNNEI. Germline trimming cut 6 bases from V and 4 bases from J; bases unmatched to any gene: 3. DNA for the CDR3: TGTGCCAGCAGGACAGGGGGGGGAGAGACCCAGTACTTC. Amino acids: CASRTGGGETQYF. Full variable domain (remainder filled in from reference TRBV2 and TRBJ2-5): EPEVTQTPSHQVTQMGQEVILRCVPISNHLYFYWYRQILGQKVEFLVSFYNNEISEKSEIFDDQFSVERPDGSNFTLKIRSTKLEDSAMYFCASRTGGGETQYFGPGTRLLVL.

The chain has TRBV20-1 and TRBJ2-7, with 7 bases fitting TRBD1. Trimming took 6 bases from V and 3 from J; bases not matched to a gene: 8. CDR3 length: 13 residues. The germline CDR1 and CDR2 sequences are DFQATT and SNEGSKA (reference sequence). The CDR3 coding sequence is TGCAGTGCGAGCCGGGACAGTCACTACGAGCAGTACTTC. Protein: CSASRDSHYEQYF.

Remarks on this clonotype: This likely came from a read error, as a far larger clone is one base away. The CDR3 is CVTSDFRASGSRDTQYF. The DNA of the CDR3 is TGTGTCACCAGTGATTTCCGCGCTAGCGGGAGTCGAGATACGCAGTATTTT. The chain recombines TRBV27 with TRBJ2-3; TRBD2 matches at 10 bases. In germline, CDR1 is MNHEY, CDR2 SMNVEV (reference sequence). The CDR3 covers 17 residues.

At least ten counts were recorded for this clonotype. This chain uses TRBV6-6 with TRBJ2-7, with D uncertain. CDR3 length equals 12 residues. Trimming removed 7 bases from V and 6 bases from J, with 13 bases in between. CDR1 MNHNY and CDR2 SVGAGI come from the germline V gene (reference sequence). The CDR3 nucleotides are TGTGCCAGCACAACGTTCTCGGCCGAGCAGTACTTC. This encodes CASTTFSAEQYF.

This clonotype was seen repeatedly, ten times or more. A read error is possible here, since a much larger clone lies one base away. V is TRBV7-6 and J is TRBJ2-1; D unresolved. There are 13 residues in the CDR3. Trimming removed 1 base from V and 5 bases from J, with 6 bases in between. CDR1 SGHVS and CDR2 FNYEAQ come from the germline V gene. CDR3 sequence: CASSLDRDNEQFF. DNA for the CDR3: TGTGCCAGCAGCTTAGATAGAGACAATGAGCAGTTCTTC.

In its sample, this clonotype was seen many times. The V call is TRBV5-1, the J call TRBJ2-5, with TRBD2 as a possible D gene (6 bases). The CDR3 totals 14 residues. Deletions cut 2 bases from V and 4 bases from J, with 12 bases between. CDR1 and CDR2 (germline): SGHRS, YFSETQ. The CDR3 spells CASSFVGGRETQYF. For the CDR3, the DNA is TGCGCCAGCAGCTTCGTCGGGGGACGAGAGACCCAGTACTTC. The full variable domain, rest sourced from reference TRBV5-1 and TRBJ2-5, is KAGVTQTPRYLIKTRGQQVTLSCSPISGHRSVSWYQQTPGQGLQFLFEYFSETQRNKGNFPGRFSGRQFSNSRSEMNVSTLELGDSALYLCASSFVGGRETQYFGPGTRLLVL.

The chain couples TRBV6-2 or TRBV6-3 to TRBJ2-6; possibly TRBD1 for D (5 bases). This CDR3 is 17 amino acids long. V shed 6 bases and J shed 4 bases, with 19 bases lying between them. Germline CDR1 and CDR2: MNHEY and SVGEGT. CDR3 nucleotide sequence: TGTGCCAGCAGCCCCTTCCAGGGTACGGTGGGGGCCAACGTCCTGACTTTC. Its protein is CASSPFQGTVGANVLTF.

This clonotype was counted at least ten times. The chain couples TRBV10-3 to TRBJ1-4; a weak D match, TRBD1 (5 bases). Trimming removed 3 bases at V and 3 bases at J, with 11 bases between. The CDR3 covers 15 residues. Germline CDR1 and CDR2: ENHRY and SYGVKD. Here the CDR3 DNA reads TGTGCCATCAGTGATTCGGGGGTTTCTAATGAAAAACTGTTTTTT. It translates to CAISDSGVSNEKLFF.

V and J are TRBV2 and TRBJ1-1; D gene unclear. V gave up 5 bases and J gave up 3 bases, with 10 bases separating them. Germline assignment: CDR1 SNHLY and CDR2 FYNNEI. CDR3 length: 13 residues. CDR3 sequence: CASSNRVDTEAFF. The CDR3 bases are TGTGCCAGCAGTAACAGAGTGGACACTGAAGCTTTCTTT.

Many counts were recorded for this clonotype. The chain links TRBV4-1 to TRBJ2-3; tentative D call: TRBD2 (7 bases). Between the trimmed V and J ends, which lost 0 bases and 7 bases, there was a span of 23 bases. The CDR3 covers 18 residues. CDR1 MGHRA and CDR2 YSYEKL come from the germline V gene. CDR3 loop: CASSQEGSYRGGLNTQYF. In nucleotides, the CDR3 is TGCGCCAGCAGCCAAGAAGGCTCTTATAGGGGGGGCTTAAATACGCAGTATTTT.

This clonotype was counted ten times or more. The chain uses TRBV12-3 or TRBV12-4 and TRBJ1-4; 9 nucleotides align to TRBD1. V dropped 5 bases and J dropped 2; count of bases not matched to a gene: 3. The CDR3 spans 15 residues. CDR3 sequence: CASSLGTGTNEKLFF. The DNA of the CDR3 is TGTGCCAGCAGTCTGGGGACAGGGACTAATGAAAAACTGTTTTTT.

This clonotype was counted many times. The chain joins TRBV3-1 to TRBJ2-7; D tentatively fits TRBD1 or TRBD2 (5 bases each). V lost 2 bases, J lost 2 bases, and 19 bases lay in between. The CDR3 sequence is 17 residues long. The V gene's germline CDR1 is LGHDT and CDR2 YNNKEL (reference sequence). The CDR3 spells CASSQSRGTGTPYEQYF. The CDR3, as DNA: TGTGCCAGCAGCCAATCGAGGGGAACAGGAACTCCCTACGAGCAGTACTTC.

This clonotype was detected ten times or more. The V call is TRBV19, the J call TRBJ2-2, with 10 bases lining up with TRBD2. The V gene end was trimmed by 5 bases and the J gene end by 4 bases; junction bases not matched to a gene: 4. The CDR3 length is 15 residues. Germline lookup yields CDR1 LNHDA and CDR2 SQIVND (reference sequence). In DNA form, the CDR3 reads TGTGCCAGTAGTTGGGGACTAGCGCTCACCGGGGAGCTGTTTTTT. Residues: CASSWGLALTGELFF.

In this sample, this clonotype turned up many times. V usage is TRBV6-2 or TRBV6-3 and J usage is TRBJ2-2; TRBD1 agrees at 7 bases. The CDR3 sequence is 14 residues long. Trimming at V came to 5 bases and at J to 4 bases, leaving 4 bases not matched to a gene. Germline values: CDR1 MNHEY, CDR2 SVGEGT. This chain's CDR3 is CASSGDSLTGELFF. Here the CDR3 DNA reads TGTGCCAGCAGTGGGGACAGTCTCACCGGGGAGCTGTTTTTT.

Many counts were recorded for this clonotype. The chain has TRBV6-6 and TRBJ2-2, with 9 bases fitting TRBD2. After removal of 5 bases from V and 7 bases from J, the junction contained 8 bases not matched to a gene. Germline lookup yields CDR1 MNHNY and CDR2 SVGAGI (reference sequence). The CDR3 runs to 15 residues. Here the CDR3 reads CASSHLRGGSGELFF. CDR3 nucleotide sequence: TGTGCCAGCAGTCATTTGCGGGGGGGCAGCGGGGAGCTGTTTTTT.

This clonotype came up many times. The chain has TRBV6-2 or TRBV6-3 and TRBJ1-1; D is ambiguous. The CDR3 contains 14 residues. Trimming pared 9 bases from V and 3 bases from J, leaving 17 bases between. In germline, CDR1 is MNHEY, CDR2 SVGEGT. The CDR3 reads CASRKEGGYTEAFF. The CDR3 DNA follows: TGTGCCAGTAGAAAGGAGGGCGGTTACACTGAAGCTTTCTTT.

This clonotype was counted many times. The CDR3 coding sequence is TGTGCCAGCAGCTACAGGCAGAACACTGAAGCTTTCTTT. Its protein is CASSYRQNTEAFF. The V call is TRBV13, the J call TRBJ1-1; possibly TRBD1 for D (5 bases). V was cut by 4 bases and J by 1 base, with 7 bases left in between. The CDR3 runs to 13 residues. CDR1 PRHDT and CDR2 FYEKMQ come from the germline V gene (reference sequence).

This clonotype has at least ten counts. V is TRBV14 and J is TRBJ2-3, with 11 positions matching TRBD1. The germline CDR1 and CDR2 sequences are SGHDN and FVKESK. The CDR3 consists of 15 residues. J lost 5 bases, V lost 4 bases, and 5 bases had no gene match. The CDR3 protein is CASSPRTGGRDTQYF. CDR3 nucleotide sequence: TGTGCCAGCAGCCCCCGGACAGGGGGCAGAGATACGCAGTATTTT.

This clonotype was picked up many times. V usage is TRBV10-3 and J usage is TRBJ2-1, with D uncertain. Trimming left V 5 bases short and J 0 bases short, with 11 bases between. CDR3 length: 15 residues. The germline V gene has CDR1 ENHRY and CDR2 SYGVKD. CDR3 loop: CAISPPLSSYNEQFF. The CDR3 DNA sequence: TGTGCCATCAGTCCCCCCCTGAGCTCCTACAATGAGCAGTTCTTC.